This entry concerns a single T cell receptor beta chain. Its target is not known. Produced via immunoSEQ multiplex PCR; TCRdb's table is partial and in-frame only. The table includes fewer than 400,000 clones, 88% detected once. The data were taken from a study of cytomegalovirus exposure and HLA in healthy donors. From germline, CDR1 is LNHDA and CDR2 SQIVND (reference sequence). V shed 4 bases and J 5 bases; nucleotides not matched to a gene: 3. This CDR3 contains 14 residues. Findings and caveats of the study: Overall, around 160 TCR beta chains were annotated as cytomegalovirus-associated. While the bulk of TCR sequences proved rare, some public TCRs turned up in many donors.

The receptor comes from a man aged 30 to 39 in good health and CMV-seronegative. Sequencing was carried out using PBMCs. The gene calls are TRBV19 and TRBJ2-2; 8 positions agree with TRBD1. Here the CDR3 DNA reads TGTGCCAGTAGTAGACAGGGGCGAACCGGGGAGCTGTTTTTT. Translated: CASSRQGRTGELFF.